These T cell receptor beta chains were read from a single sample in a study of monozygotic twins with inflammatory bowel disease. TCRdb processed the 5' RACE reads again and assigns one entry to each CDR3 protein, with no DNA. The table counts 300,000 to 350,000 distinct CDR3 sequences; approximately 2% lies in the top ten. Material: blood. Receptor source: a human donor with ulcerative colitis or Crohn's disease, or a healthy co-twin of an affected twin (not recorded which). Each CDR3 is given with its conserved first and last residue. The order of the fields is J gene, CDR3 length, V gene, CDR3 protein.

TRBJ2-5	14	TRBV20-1	CSAALTSGGETQYF
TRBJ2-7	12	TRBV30	CAWSELAGGQYF
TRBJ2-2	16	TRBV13	CASSIRGATNTGELFF
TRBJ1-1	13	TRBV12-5	CASGLLSNTEAFF
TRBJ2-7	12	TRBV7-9	CASSFEPDEQYF
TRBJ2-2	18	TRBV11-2	CASSPSQIAGGRTGELFF
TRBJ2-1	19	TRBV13	CASSFLSWERRVSYNEQFF
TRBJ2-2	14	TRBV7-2	CASSLALAYGELFF
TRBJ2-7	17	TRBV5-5	CASSLGLVDRAAYEQYF
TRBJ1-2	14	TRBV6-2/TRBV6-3	CASKVELINYGYTF
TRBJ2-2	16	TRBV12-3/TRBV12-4	CASSPVVGGAGGELFF
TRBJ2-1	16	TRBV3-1	CASRLKGAQEAYEQFF
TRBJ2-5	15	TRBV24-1	CATSDLTGGGETQYF
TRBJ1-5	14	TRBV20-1	CSASGQVSNQPQHF
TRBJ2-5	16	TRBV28	CASKGGNLFYQETQYF
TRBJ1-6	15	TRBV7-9	CASSQTGIRNSPLHF
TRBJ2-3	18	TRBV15	CATSRDWGLQGAGDTQYF
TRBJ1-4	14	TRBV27	CASRGTGLYEKLFF
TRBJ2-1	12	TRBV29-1	CSGLASYNEQFF
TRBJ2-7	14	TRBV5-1	CASSLVGLSYEQYF
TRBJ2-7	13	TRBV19	CASSSGLLLEQYF
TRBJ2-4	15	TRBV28	CASSLGGIAKNIQYF
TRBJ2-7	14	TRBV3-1	CASSQVCPIYEQYF
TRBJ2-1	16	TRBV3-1	CASSHLERGGLNEQFF
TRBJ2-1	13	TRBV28	CAAQAPAGSEQFF
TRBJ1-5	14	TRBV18	CASSPGNSDQPQHF
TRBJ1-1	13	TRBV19	CASKGQENTEAFF
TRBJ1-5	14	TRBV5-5	CASSPFEGNQPQHF
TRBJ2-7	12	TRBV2	CASRDRVYEQYF
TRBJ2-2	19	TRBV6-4	CASRIGGGAAGITTGELFF
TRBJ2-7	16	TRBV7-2	CASSLTSGGLLYEQYF
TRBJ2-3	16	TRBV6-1	CASSLGTSGGTDTQYF
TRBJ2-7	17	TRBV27	CASSSLGLAGTSYEQYF
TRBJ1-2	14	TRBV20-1	CSANKLQTNYGYTF
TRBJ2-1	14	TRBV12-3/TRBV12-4	CASSLGASGATQFF
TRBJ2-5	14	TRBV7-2	CASSPKTGSETQYF
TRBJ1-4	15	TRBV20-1	CSATGQDFGGEKLFF
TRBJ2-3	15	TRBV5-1	CASSLERGLTDTQYF
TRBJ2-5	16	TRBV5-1	CASRDRGQRFQETQYF
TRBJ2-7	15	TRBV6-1	CASSTFEGYFGEQYF